This T cell receptor beta chain was retrieved from a study of CXCR3-negative and CXCR3-positive naive CD8 T cells. Study context: The study obtained around 140 million TRB reads, about 1.5 +/- 0.3 million per library.

CD8+ T cell subsets were each sorted in triplicate, around 270,000 cells apiece. CD45RO-CCR7+CD27+CD95- cells counted as naive CD8+ T cells. Via 5' RACE with UMI labels, TRB cDNA libraries were prepared. Following a re-call of the 5' RACE reads, TCRdb has one entry per CDR3 protein and lacks DNA. The listing records 50,000 or so distinct CDR3 sequences. Concerning this clonotype: The antigen remains unidentified.

Study-level points and caveats: CXCR3-positive naive cells carried more hydrophobic TRB CDR3s than CXCR3-negative naive cells did. Memory cells diverged, while naive CXCR3-positive and CXCR3-negative cells had similar TRBV-TRBJ usage.

The CDR3 contains 15 residues. From germline, CDR1 is DFQATT and CDR2 SNEGSKA (reference sequence). Sequenced material: naive CXCR3+ CD8+ T cells from blood. The subset denotes: CD45RO-CCR7+CD27+CD95- naive CD8+ T cells expressing CXCR3 (TNR3+). This receptor was obtained from a human donor in good health. Some clones in this sample may be carry-over from other donors' samples. The chain has TRBV20-1 and TRBJ1-5; TCRdb designates TRBD1, a call that cannot be tested without DNA. CDR3 sequence reads: CSATDRDRDYQPQHF.